The clone carrying this T cell receptor beta chain has only a few counts. Its specificity is not known. Germline V gene sequence: CDR1 ENHRY, CDR2 SYGVKD. With 0 bases clipped from V and 7 bases from J, the junction kept 8 bases outside the gene matches. The CDR3 runs to 15 residues. This entry belongs to a study of identical twins. A universal primer site was created by template switching, with the cDNA bearing unique molecular identifiers. TCRdb reprocessed the 5' RACE reads with MiXCR, giving one entry per CDR3 protein. The top ten clones hold approximately 0.25% of a sample with 1.5 million or so distinct CDR3 sequences, about 32% of them seen once. Points from the study as a whole: Cord blood beta clonotypes present at high abundance carried fewer insertions; no such pattern appeared in memory repertoires.

The rearrangement joins TRBV10-3 to TRBJ2-7; 8 nucleotides align to TRBD2. The sequenced sample was cord blood. The receptor was derived from a newborn girl in good health. The CDR3 DNA sequence: TGTGCCATCAGTGAGTCTAGCGGGGCTTACAATGAGCAGTACTTC. It specifies CAISESSGAYNEQYF.